This T cell receptor (beta chain) was obtained from a study of T cell responses to AZD1222 COVID-19 vaccine. The germline V gene encodes CDR1 GTSNPN and CDR2 SVGIG (reference sequence). The length of the CDR3 is 14 residues. Trimming removed 0 bases at V and 4 bases at J, with 12 bases between. Study-wide results and limits: Donors, mostly white British, included more females; clonal diversity was possibly underestimated.

With regard to this clone: Its antigen is unknown.

Data came from immunoSEQ multiplex PCR; TCRdb stores just in-frame clones and leaves some out. The sample carries approximately 180,000 clones, about 92% recorded once. The sample in question was peripheral blood, obtained on day 0 of AZD1222 vaccination. The chain combines TRBV30 with TRBJ1-1; unclear D gene. The source of this sequence is an adult in good health. CDR3 DNA sequence: TGTGCCTGGAGTGTACCTGGGCCGGTCACTGAAGCTTTCTTT. Protein: CAWSVPGPVTEAFF.